This record concerns one T cell receptor beta chain sequence. What it recognizes is unknown. Generated by immunoSEQ multiplex PCR, the TCRdb table keeps only in-frame clones and is missing some. The sample yields fewer than 200,000 clones, less than 95% seen once. The data are from a study of cytomegalovirus exposure and HLA in healthy donors. Study-level findings and limits: Testing in vitro showed a few CMV-associated chains specific for CMV antigens.

Germline lookup yields CDR1 WNHNN and CDR2 SYGVQD (reference sequence). The CDR3 has 16 residues. V shed 5 bases and J 1 base; nucleotides not matched to a gene: 9. V is TRBV10-1 and J is TRBJ2-3; 7 bases match TRBD2. The sequencing sample was made of PBMCs. This sequence was found in a woman under 30 in good health and CMV-seropositive. The CDR3 DNA follows: TGCGCCAGCAGTCAAAGCCTGGCGGGGGGCACAGATACGCAGTATTTT. It codes for CASSQSLAGGTDTQYF.